This paragraph reports one T cell receptor (beta chain). The record originates from a study of T cells in Graves' hyperthyroidism and ophthalmopathy. The investigators amplified TCR beta CDR3 regions from RNA transcripts. In the first-round RT-PCR of the TCR CDR3, the HTBI primer set was used. TCRdb used MiXCR to reprocess the multiplex PCR reads, holding one entry per CDR3 protein. The sample has about half a million distinct CDR3 sequences, roughly 24% seen once. V was clipped by 4 bases and J by 1 base; unmatched bases: 7. The V gene's germline CDR1 is SGHRS and CDR2 YFSETQ. This CDR3 contains 15 residues.

The chain has TRBV5-1 and TRBJ1-1; the match to TRBD1 covers 7 bases. Specimen: blood. The source is a woman aged 30 to 39 with Graves' ophthalmopathy. Here the CDR3 reads CASSKGQTANTEAFF. The CDR3 DNA sequence: TGCGCCAGCAGCAAGGGACAGACCGCGAACACTGAAGCTTTCTTT. Supplemented by reference TRBV5-1 and TRBJ1-1, the full variable domain reads KAGVTQTPRYLIKTRGQQVTLSCSPISGHRSVSWYQQTPGQGLQFLFEYFSETQRNKGNFPGRFSGRQFSNSRSEMNVSTLELGDSALYLCASSKGQTANTEAFFGQGTRLTVV.